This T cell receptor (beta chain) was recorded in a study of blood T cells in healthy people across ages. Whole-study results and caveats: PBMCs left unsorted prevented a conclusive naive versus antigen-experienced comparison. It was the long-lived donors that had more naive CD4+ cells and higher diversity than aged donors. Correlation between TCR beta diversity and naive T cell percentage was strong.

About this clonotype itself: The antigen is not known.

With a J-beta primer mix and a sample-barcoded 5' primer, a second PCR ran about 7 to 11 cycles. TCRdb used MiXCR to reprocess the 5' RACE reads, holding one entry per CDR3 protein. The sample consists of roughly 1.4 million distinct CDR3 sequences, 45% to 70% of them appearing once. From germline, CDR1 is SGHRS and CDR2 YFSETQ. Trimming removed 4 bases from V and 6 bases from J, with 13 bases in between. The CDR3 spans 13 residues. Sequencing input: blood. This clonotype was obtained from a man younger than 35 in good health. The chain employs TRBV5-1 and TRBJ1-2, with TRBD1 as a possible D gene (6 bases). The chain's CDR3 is CASSPGDEHGYTF. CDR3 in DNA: TGCGCCAGCAGCCCAGGGGACGAGCATGGCTACACCTTC. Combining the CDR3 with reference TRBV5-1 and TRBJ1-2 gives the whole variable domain KAGVTQTPRYLIKTRGQQVTLSCSPISGHRSVSWYQQTPGQGLQFLFEYFSETQRNKGNFPGRFSGRQFSNSRSEMNVSTLELGDSALYLCASSPGDEHGYTFGSGTRLTVV.